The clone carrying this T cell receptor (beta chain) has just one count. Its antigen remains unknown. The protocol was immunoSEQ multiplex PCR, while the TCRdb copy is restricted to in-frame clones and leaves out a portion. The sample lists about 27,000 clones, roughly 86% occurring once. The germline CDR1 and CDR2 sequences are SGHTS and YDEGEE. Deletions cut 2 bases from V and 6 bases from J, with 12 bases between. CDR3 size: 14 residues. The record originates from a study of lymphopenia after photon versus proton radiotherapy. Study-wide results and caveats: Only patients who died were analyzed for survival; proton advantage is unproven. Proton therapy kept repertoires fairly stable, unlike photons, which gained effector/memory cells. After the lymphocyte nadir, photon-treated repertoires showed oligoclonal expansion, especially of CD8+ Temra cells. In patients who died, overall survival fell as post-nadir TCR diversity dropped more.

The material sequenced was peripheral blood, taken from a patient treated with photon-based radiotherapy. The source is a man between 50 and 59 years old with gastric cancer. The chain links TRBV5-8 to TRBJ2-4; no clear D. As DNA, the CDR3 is TGTGCCAGCAGCTTTTACCAGGCTCTAAACATTCAGTACTTC. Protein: CASSFYQALNIQYF.